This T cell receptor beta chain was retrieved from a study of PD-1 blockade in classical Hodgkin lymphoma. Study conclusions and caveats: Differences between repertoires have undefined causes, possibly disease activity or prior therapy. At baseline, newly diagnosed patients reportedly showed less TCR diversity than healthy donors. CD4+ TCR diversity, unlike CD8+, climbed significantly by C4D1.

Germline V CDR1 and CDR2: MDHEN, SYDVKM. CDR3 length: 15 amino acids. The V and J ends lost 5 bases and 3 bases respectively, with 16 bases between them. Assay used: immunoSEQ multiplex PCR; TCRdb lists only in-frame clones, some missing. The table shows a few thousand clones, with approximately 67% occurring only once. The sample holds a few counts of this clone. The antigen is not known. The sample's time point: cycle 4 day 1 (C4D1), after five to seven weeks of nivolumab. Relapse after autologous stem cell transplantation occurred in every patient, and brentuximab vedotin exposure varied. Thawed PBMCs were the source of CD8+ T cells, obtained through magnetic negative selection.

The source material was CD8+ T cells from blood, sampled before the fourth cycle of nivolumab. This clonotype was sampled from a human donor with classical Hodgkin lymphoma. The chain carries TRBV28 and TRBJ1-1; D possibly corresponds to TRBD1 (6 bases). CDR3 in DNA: TGTGCCAGCAGTCCGCTCTACAGGGAGGACACTGAAGCTTTCTTT. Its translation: CASSPLYREDTEAFF. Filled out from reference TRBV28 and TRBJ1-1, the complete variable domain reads DVKVTQSSRYLVKRTGEKVFLECVQDMDHENMFWYRQDPGLGLRLIYFSYDVKMKEKGDIPEGYSVSREKKERFSLILESASTNQTSMYLCASSPLYREDTEAFFGQGTRLTVV.